This TCR beta chain was captured by sequencing in a study of cytomegalovirus exposure and HLA in healthy donors. Germline CDR1 and CDR2: DFQATT and SNEGSKA (reference sequence). The CDR3 consists of 11 residues. Comment on this clone: Its target is unknown.

PCR used 60 Vbeta primers and 13 Jbeta primers. The data were produced by immunoSEQ multiplex PCR, yet TCRdb's version contains in-frame clones alone and is incomplete. The sample comprises about 150,000 clones, about 83% of which are singletons, and less than 15% rests with the top ten. Study conclusions and caveats: Reportedly, fewer N-insertions than the roughly 690-donor mean appeared in an Asian-associated ancestry cluster in a later analysis. Rarity held for most TCR sequences, but there were some public TCRs that occurred in many donors.

The clonotype was recovered from a man aged 35-49 years in good health and CMV-seropositive. The chain links TRBV20-1 to TRBJ1-1, with a tentative D call TRBD1 (5 bases). Sequences were obtained from PBMCs. CDR3 region: CRGGEGTEAFF. The CDR3 nucleotides are TGCAGGGGGGGGGAGGGCACTGAAGCTTTCTTT.